This T cell receptor beta chain was sequenced for a study of T cell responses to AZD1222 COVID-19 vaccine. This clone was picked up a small number of times. The antigen is not known. General study points: Clonal diversity was possibly underestimated, and white British individuals and females predominated among donors.

The method was immunoSEQ multiplex PCR; TCRdb's version includes in-frame clones alone and lacks a portion of them. The data contain more than 80,000 clones, approximately 87% of them singletons. The V and J ends lost 1 base and 1 base respectively, with 5 bases between them. Germline lookup yields CDR1 MGHRA and CDR2 YSYEKL. The CDR3 consists of 13 residues. This TCR was recovered from an adult in good health. The rearrangement joins TRBV4-1 to TRBJ2-7; D is ambiguous. Source: peripheral blood, taken on day 0 of AZD1222 vaccination. The CDR3 DNA reads TGCGCCAGCAGCCAAGTTAAATCCTACGAGCAGTACTTC. It is translated as CASSQVKSYEQYF.